What follows are 30 T cell receptor beta chains derived from one specimen sequenced in a study of T cell changes during pregnancy in multiple sclerosis. Produced via immunoSEQ multiplex PCR; TCRdb's table is partial and in-frame only. The profile covers some 97,000 clones, with around 93% appearing a single time and roughly 0.9% taken by the ten largest. Sequenced material: peripheral blood, taken before pregnancy. These receptors were obtained from a female donor with multiple sclerosis, enrolled in a pregnancy study.

The genes are TRBV28 and TRBJ1-4, with TRBD1 identical over 8 bases. CDR3 length: 16 amino acids. V lost 4 bases to trimming and J lost 5 bases; unmatched junction nucleotides: 9. CDR1 is MDHEN, CDR2 SYDVKM, per germline. For the CDR3, the DNA is TGTGCCAGCAGTTATCGGGGGACAGGTTCCAATGAAAAACTGTTTTTT. This codes for CASSYRGTGSNEKLFF.

CDR3 nucleotides: TGTGCCAGCAGCCCACCGGGACAGGTTAACTATGGCTACACCTTC. This translates into CASSPPGQVNYGYTF. The chain joins TRBV28 to TRBJ1-2, with 8 nucleotides matching TRBD1. V trimming: 6 bases; J trimming: 1 base; junction bases outside the gene matches: 7. Germline CDR1 reads MDHEN; CDR2 reads SYDVKM. This CDR3 is 15 amino acids long.

V and J are TRBV7-9 and TRBJ1-4, with D possibly being TRBD1 (5 bases). In germline, CDR1 is SEHNR, CDR2 FQNEAQ (reference sequence). Trimming shortened V by 11 bases and J by 2 bases, and 9 bases separated the two germline ends. The CDR3 totals 12 residues. The CDR3 nucleotides read TGTGCCGCGGGGGTGACTAATGAAAAACTGTTTTTT. Encoded protein: CAAGVTNEKLFF.

This chain links TRBV6-1 with TRBJ2-1; D is uncertain. Trimming shortened V by 1 base and J by 7 bases, and 5 bases separated the two germline ends. The CDR3 extends over 12 amino acids. The germline V gene has CDR1 MNHNS and CDR2 SASEGT. The DNA of the CDR3 is TGTGCCAGCAGTGAAGTACGGAATGAGCAGTTCTTC. Its translation: CASSEVRNEQFF.

V usage is TRBV6-5 and J usage is TRBJ2-2; TRBD1 aligns across 7 bases. Germline V gene lookup returns CDR1 MNHEY and CDR2 SVGAGI. V was clipped by 2 bases and J by 6 bases; unmatched bases: 3. The CDR3 is made up of 14 amino acids. The DNA of the CDR3 is TGTGCCAGCAGTTACGCCGGGACAGCCGGGGAGCTGTTTTTT. Protein sequence: CASSYAGTAGELFF.

V is TRBV5-1 and J is TRBJ1-1; 8 nucleotides align to TRBD1. Germline V CDR1 and CDR2: SGHRS, YFSETQ. CDR3 length equals 15 residues. J gave up 0 bases and V 5 bases, and 6 bases lay outside the gene matches. The CDR3 bases are TGCGCCAGCAGGGTACAGGGGGAGGTGAACACTGAAGCTTTCTTT. It is translated as CASRVQGEVNTEAFF. The full variable domain, in which reference TRBV5-1 and TRBJ1-1 provide the parts outside the CDR3, is KAGVTQTPRYLIKTRGQQVTLSCSPISGHRSVSWYQQTPGQGLQFLFEYFSETQRNKGNFPGRFSGRQFSNSRSEMNVSTLELGDSALYLCASRVQGEVNTEAFFGQGTRLTVV.

This chain uses TRBV27 with TRBJ2-7; D ambiguous. The CDR3 loop spans 13 amino acids. In germline, CDR1 is MNHEY, CDR2 SMNVEV (reference sequence). Trimming took off 5 bases at V and 0 bases at J, with 8 bases between the two ends. This CDR3 is CASSTPGSYEQYF. DNA of the CDR3: TGTGCCAGCAGTACTCCAGGCTCCTACGAGCAGTACTTC.

CDR3: CASSSGLAGNQNEQFF. CDR3 coding DNA: TGTGCCAGCAGCTCGGGACTAGCGGGAAACCAAAATGAGCAGTTCTTC. The chain carries TRBV9 and TRBJ2-1; 13 positions agree with TRBD2. The CDR3 runs 16 residues. Germline V CDR1 and CDR2: SGDLS, YYNGEE. Losses at the gene ends were 4 bases for V and 7 bases for J; bases not matched to a gene: 8.

The rearrangement uses TRBV18 and TRBJ1-1; 12 positions agree with TRBD1. This CDR3 has 15 amino acids. CDR1 and CDR2 from the germline V gene are KGHSH and LQKENI. J was trimmed by 5 bases and V by 4 bases; bases with no gene match: 5. The CDR3 is CASSHPGQGATEAFF. CDR3 nucleotides: TGTGCCAGCTCACACCCGGGACAGGGGGCGACTGAAGCTTTCTTT.

The J gene is TRBJ2-7, the V gene TRBV5-6; TRBD1 aligns across 9 bases. The V gene end was trimmed by 4 bases and the J gene end by 3 bases; junction bases not matched to a gene: 11. This CDR3 comprises 16 residues. Germline V gene sequence: CDR1 SGHDT, CDR2 YYEEEE. CDR3 sequence reads: CASSLPGTGKDYEQYF. The CDR3 DNA follows: TGTGCCAGCAGCCTACCTGGGACAGGGAAAGACTACGAGCAGTACTTC.

In this sample, this clone turned up once. The rearrangement links TRBV7-9 to TRBJ2-3; no definite D call. The CDR3 spans 14 residues. Germline loops: CDR1 SEHNR, CDR2 FQNEAQ (reference sequence). Trimming took 0 bases from V and 1 from J, leaving 5 bases between them. The CDR3 DNA is TGTGCCAGCAGCTTAGCCCGGGGCACAGATACGCAGTATTTT. Translated, it gives CASSLARGTDTQYF.

This sequence joins TRBV5-1 and TRBJ2-2; 8 bases fit TRBD2. Germline CDR1 and CDR2: SGHRS and YFSETQ. Germline trimming cut 4 bases from V and 9 bases from J; bases unmatched to any gene: 11. This CDR3 spans 15 amino acids. The CDR3 sequence: CASSPTSGLARELFF. Written as DNA, the CDR3 is TGCGCCAGCAGCCCAACTAGCGGTTTAGCCCGGGAGCTGTTTTTT.

This clone was seen only once. The chain uses TRBV6-1 and TRBJ2-5; D gene unclear. The V end lost 6 bases, the J end lost 4 bases, and 6 bases lay between the germline ends. The length of the CDR3 is 11 residues. The germline V gene has CDR1 MNHNS and CDR2 SASEGT. CDR3 bases: TGTGCCAGCAGCCTATCAGAGACCCAGTACTTC. Protein: CASSLSETQYF.

The rearrangement joins TRBV30 to TRBJ1-2; 7 positions match TRBD1. V was pared by 4 bases and J by 4 bases, with 3 bases of the junction left unmatched. The CDR3 consists of 12 residues. The germline V gene encodes CDR1 GTSNPN and CDR2 SVGIG (reference sequence). The CDR3 coding sequence is TGTGCCTGGAACCGGGACAGCTATGGCTACACCTTC. It specifies CAWNRDSYGYTF.

The DNA of the CDR3 is TGCGCCAGCAGCTCGGGTGCGGCAGATACGCAGTATTTT. This gives the protein CASSSGAADTQYF. This rearrangement joins TRBV5-1 to TRBJ2-3, with D uncertain. This CDR3 is 13 amino acids long. Trimming cost V 3 bases and J 4 bases, with 9 bases left between them. Germline values: CDR1 SGHRS, CDR2 YFSETQ.

This rearrangement joins TRBV30 to TRBJ2-5; perhaps TRBD1 as D (6 bases). TRBJ2-7 explains the end of the DNA better; the J call may be wrong. The CDR3 length is 13 residues. CDR1 GTSNPN and CDR2 SVGIG come from the germline V gene (reference sequence). For the CDR3, the DNA is TGTGCCTGGAGTACAGGGTACTTCTACGAGCAGTACTTC. Protein product: CAWSTGYFYEQYF.

J is TRBJ2-5 and V is TRBV6-5, with TRBD2 matching over 13 bases. This CDR3 contains 15 residues. Trimming at V came to 5 bases and at J to 3 bases, leaving 3 bases not matched to a gene. Per the germline V gene, CDR1 is MNHEY and CDR2 is SVGAGI. CDR3 amino acids: CASSQGLAGKETQYF. The CDR3 nucleotides are TGTGCCAGCAGTCAGGGACTAGCGGGAAAAGAGACCCAGTACTTC.

The chain combines TRBV5-1 with TRBJ2-1; 15 bases agree with TRBD2. V was clipped by 2 bases and J by 0 bases; unmatched bases: 3. This CDR3 is 18 amino acids long. Germline CDR1 reads SGHRS; CDR2 reads YFSETQ. Here the CDR3 DNA reads TGCGCCAGCAGCTTCGGACTAGCGGGAGGGCCCTCCTACAATGAGCAGTTCTTC. This gives the protein CASSFGLAGGPSYNEQFF. The full variable domain, in which reference TRBV5-1 and TRBJ2-1 provide the parts outside the CDR3, is KAGVTQTPRYLIKTRGQQVTLSCSPISGHRSVSWYQQTPGQGLQFLFEYFSETQRNKGNFPGRFSGRQFSNSRSEMNVSTLELGDSALYLCASSFGLAGGPSYNEQFFGPGTRLTVL.

The V call is TRBV11-2, the J call TRBJ2-6; D uncertain. The germline V and J ends were trimmed by 3 bases and 0 bases, with 9 bases remaining between them. The CDR3 runs 16 residues. The germline CDR1 and CDR2 sequences are SGHAT and FQNNGV. CDR3 nucleotide sequence: TGTGCCAGCAGCTTTCCAGTTTCCTCTGGGGCCAACGTCCTGACTTTC. This sequence encodes CASSFPVSSGANVLTF.

The chain joins TRBV6-1 to TRBJ2-2; 8 nucleotides agree with TRBD1. The CDR3 covers 15 residues. The germline V gene encodes CDR1 MNHNS and CDR2 SASEGT. The V gene end was trimmed by 7 bases and the J gene end by 6 bases; junction bases not matched to a gene: 10. CDR3 region: CASTGQGAWAGELFF. The DNA for the CDR3 is TGTGCCAGCACCGGCCAGGGGGCTTGGGCCGGGGAGCTGTTTTTT.

This chain joins TRBV13 and TRBJ1-1, with 7 nucleotides matching TRBD1. CDR3 length: 13 residues. The germline V gene encodes CDR1 PRHDT and CDR2 FYEKMQ (reference sequence). V lost 3 bases to trimming and J lost 8 bases; unmatched junction nucleotides: 6. The CDR3 DNA follows: TGTGCCAGCAGCTTTACAGGGGCCGCAGAAGCTTTCTTT. This sequence encodes CASSFTGAAEAFF.

The chain employs TRBV27 and TRBJ2-1; D perhaps matches TRBD2 (6 bases). This CDR3 region has 13 residues. The germline V and J ends were trimmed by 2 bases and 8 bases, with 10 bases remaining between them. CDR1 is MNHEY and CDR2 is SMNVEV in the germline V gene (reference sequence). The CDR3 region is CASSLAGRHEQFF. Here the CDR3 DNA reads TGTGCCAGCAGTTTAGCGGGAAGGCATGAGCAGTTCTTC.

The chain combines TRBV11-2 with TRBJ2-7, with D possibly being TRBD2 (7 bases). Trimming stripped 3 bases from V and 1 base from J, with 16 bases between. CDR3 length equals 16 residues. Germline V gives CDR1 SGHAT, CDR2 FQNNGV. The DNA of the CDR3 is TGTGCCAGCAGCTTCCCCCTCGGGGGGCAGTCCTACGAGCAGTACTTC. It specifies CASSFPLGGQSYEQYF.

This clone was detected a few times. The rearrangement uses TRBV25-1 and TRBJ2-2; tentatively, D is TRBD1 (5 bases). This CDR3 comprises 14 residues. CDR1 MGHDK and CDR2 SYGVNS come from the germline V gene. The V and J ends lost 4 bases and 7 bases respectively, with 13 bases between them. The chain's CDR3 is CASSVQGEVGELFF. In nucleotides, the CDR3 is TGTGCCAGCAGTGTGCAGGGCGAGGTCGGGGAGCTGTTTTTT.

V gene TRBV5-1 combines with J gene TRBJ2-5, with TRBD2 as a possible D gene (7 bases). Trimming stripped 2 bases from V and 0 bases from J, with 11 bases between. This CDR3 is 15 amino acids long. Germline assignment: CDR1 SGHRS and CDR2 YFSETQ. The CDR3: CASSFGGGDQETQYF. For the CDR3, the DNA is TGCGCCAGCAGCTTCGGAGGGGGGGACCAAGAGACCCAGTACTTC.

V usage is TRBV6-6 and J usage is TRBJ2-3; TRBD2 matches 9 bases. The CDR3 has 14 amino acids. Germline CDR1 reads MNHNY; CDR2 reads SVGAGI (reference sequence). V shed 4 bases and J 6 bases; nucleotides not matched to a gene: 5. The CDR3 nucleotides are TGTGCCAGCAGTTCCAGCGGGAGGATGGATACGCAGTATTTT. It translates to CASSSSGRMDTQYF.

The chain couples TRBV6-5 to TRBJ1-1; D not resolved. CDR1 and CDR2 (germline): MNHEY, SVGAGI. V was shortened by 2 bases and J by 0 bases, with 10 bases between the two germline ends. CDR3 length: 15 residues. The CDR3 nucleotides read TGTGCCAGCAGTTACAGAGGCACATTGAACACTGAAGCTTTCTTT. This codes for CASSYRGTLNTEAFF.

The CDR3 sequence is CASIATGVGASYGYTF. DNA for the CDR3: TGTGCCAGTATCGCCACAGGGGTAGGGGCCTCCTATGGCTACACCTTC. This chain links TRBV19 with TRBJ1-2; 7 bases align to TRBD1. Per the germline V gene, CDR1 is LNHDA and CDR2 is SQIVND (reference sequence). V shed 7 bases and J 4 bases; nucleotides not matched to a gene: 15. This CDR3 has 16 amino acids.

The genes are TRBV4-1 and TRBJ2-3, with TRBD2 matching 7 bases. Losses at the gene ends were 1 base for V and 11 bases for J; bases not matched to a gene: 6. Germline-derived CDR1 and CDR2 are MGHRA and YSYEKL. The CDR3 is 13 amino acids. In nucleotides, the CDR3 is TGCGCCAGCAGCCAAGTGCCGGGACTAAGGCAGTATTTT. Amino acid sequence: CASSQVPGLRQYF.

This sequence joins TRBV9 and TRBJ2-1; maybe TRBD2 (5 bases). CDR1 and CDR2 (germline): SGDLS, YYNGEE. The CDR3 has 17 amino acids. Trimming cost V 3 bases and J 2 bases, with 18 bases left between them. CDR3 amino acids: CASSAQLGRTTYNEQFF. The CDR3 DNA sequence: TGTGCCAGCAGCGCCCAACTAGGACGAACCACCTACAATGAGCAGTTCTTC.